Below, one T cell receptor beta chain is given with its context. Libraries were UMI-labeled 5' RACE TRB cDNA. Each CDR3 protein gets one entry in TCRdb, which reprocessed the 5' RACE reads and gives no DNA. Its clone listing holds over 35,000 distinct CDR3 sequences. This record comes from a study of CXCR3-negative and CXCR3-positive naive CD8 T cells. Per germline, CDR1 SGHVS and CDR2 FNYEAQ. CDR3 length: 13 residues. V is TRBV7-6 and J is TRBJ2-1; TCRdb's D call of TRBD2 is untestable without DNA. The clonotype comes from a human donor in good health. Some clones in this sample may be carry-over from other donors' samples. The sequenced material came from memory CD8+ T cells from blood. The CDR3 region is CASSLEFSRAQIF.